These 12 T cell receptor beta chains came from one sample sequenced in a study of cytomegalovirus exposure and HLA in healthy donors. PCR primers comprised 60 Vbeta and 13 Jbeta primers. TCRdb's table, derived via immunoSEQ multiplex PCR, lists solely in-frame clones and lacks some. This sample carries about 100,000 clones, roughly 70% of them seen once, and the ten largest clones take 10%. Sequenced sample: PBMCs. Receptors originate from a man in his forties or fifties in good health and CMV-seronegative.

The chain combines TRBV11-2 with TRBJ2-1, with D uncertain. The CDR3 has 12 amino acids. The germline V gene encodes CDR1 SGHAT and CDR2 FQNNGV. V lost 4 bases and J 7 bases, leaving 8 bases between the germline ends. In DNA, the CDR3 is TGTGCCAGCAGCTCTCTACGTAATGAGCAGTTCTTC. This encodes CASSSLRNEQFF.

V and J are TRBV4-2 and TRBJ1-2; D is possibly TRBD1 (5 bases). This CDR3 is built from 14 residues. V dropped 0 bases and J dropped 8 bases, with 13 bases sitting between them. In germline, CDR1 is LGHNA, CDR2 YNFKEQ. The CDR3 DNA is TGTGCCAGCAGCCAAGATCTTAGGGGTGCGGGCTACACCTTC. Amino acids: CASSQDLRGAGYTF.

This clone has more than one count but fewer than ten. The chain carries TRBV28 and TRBJ1-3; D unclear. CDR3 length: 15 amino acids. With 7 bases removed from V and 0 bases from J, the gap between germline ends came to 13 bases. Germline values: CDR1 MDHEN, CDR2 SYDVKM. The CDR3 region has the DNA TGTGCCAGCACAAAGGGAGTCTTCTCTGGAAACACCATATATTTT. It codes for CASTKGVFSGNTIYF.

V gene TRBV29-1 combines with J gene TRBJ2-5; TRBD2 matches at 9 bases. This CDR3 spans 15 amino acids. CDR1 is SQVTM and CDR2 is ANQGSEA in the germline V gene. The V segment lost 4 bases and the J segment 4 bases; nucleotides outside the gene matches: 10. The CDR3 region is CSVVWAGGRRETQYF. In DNA form, the CDR3 reads TGCAGCGTTGTTTGGGCGGGAGGGCGAAGAGAGACCCAGTACTTC.

The chain links TRBV11-1 to TRBJ1-4; no firm D call. The CDR3 loop spans 18 amino acids. Trimming left V 3 bases short and J 0 bases short, with 17 bases between. Germline CDR1 SGHAT, CDR2 FQDESV (reference sequence). The CDR3 protein is CASSLGRWKFATNEKLFF. CDR3 DNA sequence: TGTGCCAGCAGCTTGGGCCGATGGAAATTTGCAACTAATGAAAAACTGTTTTTT. Variable domain in full (rest from reference TRBV11-1 and TRBJ1-4): EAEVAQSPRYKITEKSQAVAFWCDPISGHATLYWYRQILGQGPELLVQFQDESVVDDSQLPKDRFSAERLKGVDSTLKIQPAELGDSAMYLCASSLGRWKFATNEKLFFGSGTQLSVL.

This clone was seen a handful of times. The chain uses TRBV28 and TRBJ2-3; TRBD1 is a possible D gene (6 bases). Trimming shortened V by 3 bases and J by 0 bases, and 7 bases separated the two germline ends. Per the germline V gene, CDR1 is MDHEN and CDR2 is SYDVKM. The CDR3 spans 14 residues. DNA of the CDR3: TGTGCCAGCAGTTTCGGACAGAGCACAGATACGCAGTATTTT. Residues: CASSFGQSTDTQYF. Supplemented by reference TRBV28 and TRBJ2-3, the full variable domain reads DVKVTQSSRYLVKRTGEKVFLECVQDMDHENMFWYRQDPGLGLRLIYFSYDVKMKEKGDIPEGYSVSREKKERFSLILESASTNQTSMYLCASSFGQSTDTQYFGPGTRLTVL.

This clone was recorded a few times. V usage is TRBV29-1 and J usage is TRBJ2-5; 11 bases fit TRBD2. Trimming cost V 7 bases and J 11 bases; bases outside gene matches: 18. The CDR3 spans 15 residues. Per the germline V gene, CDR1 is SQVTM and CDR2 is ANQGSEA. The CDR3 spells CSAWEFSGRDWEQYF. CDR3 DNA sequence: TGCAGCGCATGGGAATTTAGCGGGAGGGACTGGGAGCAGTACTTC.

The rearrangement links TRBV11-2 to TRBJ1-6; D ambiguous. Germline-derived CDR1 and CDR2 are SGHAT and FQNNGV. V lost 0 bases to trimming and J lost 4 bases, with 13 bases between them. This CDR3 region has 17 residues. The CDR3 DNA reads as TGTGCCAGCAGCTTAGATCCGGGTAGGAGGTATAATTCACCCCTCCACTTT. This codes for CASSLDPGRRYNSPLHF.

The count of this clone is one. The V gene is TRBV2, the J gene TRBJ1-4; D is ambiguous. The CDR3 contains 12 residues. The ends were cut back, 7 bases at V and 5 bases at J, with 8 bases in the middle. Germline values: CDR1 SNHLY, CDR2 FYNNEI. Here the CDR3 DNA reads TGTGCCAGCATGCGCATGAATGAAAAACTGTTTTTT. Protein product: CASMRMNEKLFF.

The rearrangement uses TRBV19 and TRBJ2-1; TRBD2 matches at 10 bases. Germline CDR1 LNHDA, CDR2 SQIVND (reference sequence). This CDR3 has 13 residues. J was trimmed by 6 bases and V by 10 bases; bases with no gene match: 6. The chain's CDR3 is CATRLAGTNEQFF. CDR3 nucleotides: TGTGCCACCCGACTAGCGGGTACCAATGAGCAGTTCTTC.

The rearrangement links TRBV30 to TRBJ2-5; D is perhaps TRBD2 (7 bases). CDR3 length equals 16 residues. CDR1 and CDR2 (germline): GTSNPN, SVGIG (reference sequence). V lost 1 base, J lost 2 bases, and 17 bases lay in between. In nucleotides, the CDR3 is TGTGCCTGGAGTGCTAGGGGGGGGGTCCTTCAAGAGACCCAGTACTTC. It encodes CAWSARGGVLQETQYF.

The J gene is TRBJ1-6, the V gene TRBV5-5; D is unclear. V gave up 4 bases and J gave up 0 bases, with 8 bases separating them. The CDR3 runs to 15 residues. Germline V lookup: CDR1 SGHKS, CDR2 YYEKEE (reference sequence). The CDR3 sequence is CASSPASSYNSPLHF. The CDR3 region has the DNA TGTGCCAGCAGCCCAGCGAGCTCCTATAATTCACCCCTCCACTTT.